This T cell receptor beta chain is from a study of blood T cell repertoires in COVID-19. Across the study: Collection of acute and convalescent COVID-19 samples took place in the United States, Italy and Spain. Nucleic acid was either cDNA or gDNA, and it came from T cells, B-cell-depleted T cells, or PBMCs.

This clone was counted a single time. TCRdb keeps only in-frame clones here, not all; method: immunoSEQ multiplex PCR. The sample consists of around 250,000 clones, 83% of them appearing once. The length of the CDR3 is 14 residues. Germline-derived CDR1 and CDR2 are KGHDR and SFDVKD. Trimming pared 1 base from V and 0 bases from J, leaving 5 bases between. The source material was peripheral blood. The TCR originated in a man aged 35 to 55 with active or convalescent COVID-19. This chain connects TRBV24-1 to TRBJ1-2; D is unresolved. CDR3 sequence reads: CATSDFATNYGYTF. DNA for the CDR3: TGTGCCACCAGTGATTTTGCGACTAACTATGGCTACACCTTC.